What follows are 13 T cell receptor beta chains derived from one specimen sequenced in a study of human T cells and chemical hapten exposure. TCRdb processed the RACE reads anew with MiXCR; each CDR3 protein has one entry. There are around 80,000 distinct CDR3 sequences in the sample; over 8.5% occur only once, and roughly 1.4% lies in the top ten. Specified time point: healthy volunteer bleed at 6 weeks. From whole blood left unfractionated, total RNA was extracted. Sequenced: whole blood. Receptors originate from a male donor in good health. Some clones in this sample may be carry-over from other donors' samples.

In its sample, this clonotype was seen a few times. The chain employs TRBV4-2 and TRBJ2-3, with 11 bases matching TRBD2. The CDR3 extends over 19 amino acids. Trimming took 3 bases from V and 2 from J; bases not matched to a gene: 13. Germline V gives CDR1 LGHNA, CDR2 YNFKEQ. CDR3 in DNA: TGTGCCAGCAGCCACTCGTATAGCGGGAGGGCCGAGGACACAGATACGCAGTATTTT. Its protein is CASSHSYSGRAEDTDTQYF.

This clonotype was detected only a few times. The CDR3 region has the DNA TGTGCCAGCAGTTCCACAGGGGGTACTGAAGCTTTCTTT. Its translation is CASSSTGGTEAFF. The chain joins TRBV6-2 or TRBV6-3 to TRBJ1-1, with TRBD1 identical over 8 bases. Germline V gene lookup returns CDR1 MNHEY and CDR2 SVGEGT. The CDR3 spans 13 residues. V lost 4 bases and J lost 5; bases outside the gene matches: 3.

The chain has TRBV20-1 and TRBJ2-3; TRBD1 aligns across 7 bases. V shed 0 bases and J 5 bases; nucleotides not matched to a gene: 14. CDR3 size: 17 residues. Germline V CDR1 and CDR2: DFQATT, SNEGSKA (reference sequence). CDR3 DNA sequence: TGCAGTGCTAGAGATTCTGGGTCAGGGGGAGTTGGAGATACGCAGTATTTT. Amino acid sequence: CSARDSGSGGVGDTQYF.

This clonotype showed up just a few times. The chain links TRBV9 to TRBJ2-1; 9 bases line up with TRBD2. With 0 bases clipped from V and 9 bases from J, the junction kept 10 bases outside the gene matches. Germline assignment: CDR1 SGDLS and CDR2 YYNGEE. The CDR3 is 16 amino acids. CDR3 loop: CASSVAASGMAGEQFF. Written as DNA, the CDR3 is TGTGCCAGCAGCGTAGCTGCTAGCGGGATGGCTGGTGAGCAGTTCTTC.

A few counts support this clonotype. The chain combines TRBV20-1 with TRBJ1-5, with a possible D match to TRBD1 (6 bases). V was shortened by 1 base and J by 2 bases, with 15 bases between the two germline ends. This CDR3 is built from 16 residues. Looked up from germline, CDR1 is DFQATT and CDR2 is SNEGSKA (reference sequence). In DNA form, the CDR3 reads TGCAGTGCTAGAGGCAGGGGCCCTCGTCGCAATCAGCCCCAGCATTTT. This translates into CSARGRGPRRNQPQHF.

V and J are TRBV7-8 and TRBJ2-5, with TRBD2 identical over 12 bases. The CDR3 has 15 residues. Looked up from germline, CDR1 is SGHVS and CDR2 is FQNEAQ. J was trimmed by 3 bases and V by 4 bases; bases with no gene match: 3. For the CDR3, the DNA is TGTGCCAGCAGCTCCTGGACTAGCGGGGAAGAGACCCAGTACTTC. Translating it yields CASSSWTSGEETQYF.

V and J are TRBV6-2 or TRBV6-3 and TRBJ2-7, with TRBD1 matching 9 bases. V shed 6 bases, J shed 7 bases, and the junction held 7 bases outside the gene matches. The CDR3 loop spans 13 amino acids. Germline V gene data show CDR1 as MNHEY and CDR2 as SVGEGT. The CDR3, as DNA: TGTGCCAGCAGCCCCGACAGGGGGGGAGAGCAGTACTTC. It is translated as CASSPDRGGEQYF.

This clonotype has more than one count but fewer than ten. The CDR3 spells CASSQEIRTGGQPQHF. CDR3 DNA: TGTGCCAGCAGCCAAGAGATAAGAACAGGGGGCCAGCCCCAGCATTTT. V is TRBV4-2 and J is TRBJ1-5; TRBD1 matches at 9 bases. After removal of 0 bases from V and 7 bases from J, the junction contained 7 bases not matched to a gene. CDR3 length: 16 residues. CDR1 LGHNA and CDR2 YNFKEQ come from the germline V gene.

The V and J genes are TRBV29-1 and TRBJ1-2; perhaps TRBD1 as D (5 bases). CDR1 SQVTM and CDR2 ANQGSEA come from the germline V gene. The CDR3 contains 14 residues. Trimming stripped 1 base from V and 5 bases from J, with 14 bases between. DNA of the CDR3: TGCAGCGTTGAAGGTGGGATAGGGGTATATGGCTACACCTTC. This translates into CSVEGGIGVYGYTF. The variable domain in full, with the rest retrieved from reference TRBV29-1 and TRBJ1-2, is SAVISQKPSRDICQRGTSLTIQCQVDSQVTMMFWYRQQPGQSLTLIATANQGSEATYESGFVIDKFPISRPNLTFSTLTVSNMSPEDSSIYLCSVEGGIGVYGYTFGSGTRLTVV.

The chain couples TRBV6-5 to TRBJ1-1; D remains ambiguous. The CDR3 loop spans 13 amino acids. The ends were cut back, 2 bases at V and 7 bases at J, with 11 bases in the middle. Germline values: CDR1 MNHEY, CDR2 SVGAGI. CDR3 sequence (DNA): TGTGCCAGCAGTTACCTTTTAACCAATGAAGCTTTCTTT. It codes for CASSYLLTNEAFF.

This clonotype was counted at least ten times. The J gene is TRBJ1-1, the V gene TRBV29-1, with 8 bases matching TRBD1. The V gene's germline CDR1 is SQVTM and CDR2 ANQGSEA. The CDR3 consists of 13 residues. Germline trimming cut 4 bases from V and 5 bases from J; bases unmatched to any gene: 6. The CDR3 loop reads CSVGGQGRTEAFF. The CDR3 DNA reads TGCAGCGTTGGAGGACAGGGTCGGACTGAAGCTTTCTTT.

The rearrangement joins TRBV5-1 to TRBJ2-3, with 12 nucleotides matching TRBD2. The CDR3 is 16 residues long. V trimming: 4 bases; J trimming: 5 bases; junction bases outside the gene matches: 8. The V gene's germline CDR1 is SGHRS and CDR2 YFSETQ. The CDR3 sequence is CASSDRLAGAGDTQYF. The DNA for the CDR3 is TGCGCCAGCAGCGACCGACTAGCGGGAGCTGGAGATACGCAGTATTTT.

This clonotype was counted a few times. The chain links TRBV5-1 to TRBJ2-7; 7 bases line up with TRBD1. This CDR3 comprises 14 residues. J gave up 6 bases and V 3 bases, and 9 bases lay outside the gene matches. CDR1 is SGHRS and CDR2 is YFSETQ in the germline V gene. CDR3: CASSSPGTAGEQYF. CDR3 bases: TGCGCCAGCAGCTCTCCCGGGACAGCAGGCGAGCAGTACTTC.